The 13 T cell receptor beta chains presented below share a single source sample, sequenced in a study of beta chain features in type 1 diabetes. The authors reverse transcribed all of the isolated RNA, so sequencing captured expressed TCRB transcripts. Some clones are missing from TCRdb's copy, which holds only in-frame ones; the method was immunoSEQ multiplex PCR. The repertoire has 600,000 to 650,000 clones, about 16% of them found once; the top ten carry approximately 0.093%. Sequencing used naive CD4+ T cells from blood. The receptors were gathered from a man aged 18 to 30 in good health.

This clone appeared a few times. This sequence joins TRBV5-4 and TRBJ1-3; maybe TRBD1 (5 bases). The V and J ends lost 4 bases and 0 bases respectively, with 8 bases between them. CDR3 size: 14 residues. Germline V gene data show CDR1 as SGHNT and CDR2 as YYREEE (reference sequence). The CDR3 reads CASSHGHSGNTIYF. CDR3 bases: TGTGCCAGCAGCCACGGACACTCTGGAAACACCATATATTTT.

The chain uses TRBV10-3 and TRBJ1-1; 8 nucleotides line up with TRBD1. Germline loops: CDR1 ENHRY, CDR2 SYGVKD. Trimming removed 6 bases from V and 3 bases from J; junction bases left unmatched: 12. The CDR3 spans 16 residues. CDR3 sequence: CAISFQGAGRYTEAFF. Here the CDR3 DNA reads TGTGCCATCAGCTTTCAGGGGGCTGGACGTTACACTGAAGCTTTCTTT.

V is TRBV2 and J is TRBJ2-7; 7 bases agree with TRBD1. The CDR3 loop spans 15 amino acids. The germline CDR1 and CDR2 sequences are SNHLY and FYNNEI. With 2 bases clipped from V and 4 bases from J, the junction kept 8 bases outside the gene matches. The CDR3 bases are TGTGCCAGCAGTGAATTTGGAACAGGGGATTACGAGCAGTACTTC. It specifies CASSEFGTGDYEQYF.

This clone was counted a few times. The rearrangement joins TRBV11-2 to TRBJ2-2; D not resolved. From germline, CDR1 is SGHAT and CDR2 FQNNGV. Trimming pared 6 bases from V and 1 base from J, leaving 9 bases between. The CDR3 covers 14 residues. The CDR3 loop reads CASRTSGNTGELFF. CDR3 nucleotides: TGTGCCAGCAGGACCTCAGGGAACACCGGGGAGCTGTTTTTT. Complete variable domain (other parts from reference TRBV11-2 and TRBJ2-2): EAGVAQSPRYKIIEKRQSVAFWCNPISGHATLYWYQQILGQGPKLLIQFQNNGVVDDSQLPKDRFSAERLKGVDSTLKIQPAKLEDSAVYLCASRTSGNTGELFFGEGSRLTVL.

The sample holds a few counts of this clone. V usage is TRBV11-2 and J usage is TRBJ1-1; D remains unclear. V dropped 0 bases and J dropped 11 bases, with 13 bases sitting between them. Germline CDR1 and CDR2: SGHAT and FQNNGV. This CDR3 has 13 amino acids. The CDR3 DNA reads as TGTGCCAGCAGCTTAGATCGACGACAAGCGGCTTTCTTT. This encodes CASSLDRRQAAFF.

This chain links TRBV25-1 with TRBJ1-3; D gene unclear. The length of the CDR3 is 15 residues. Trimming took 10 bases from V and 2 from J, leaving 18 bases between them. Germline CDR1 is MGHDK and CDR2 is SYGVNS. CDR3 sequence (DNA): TGTGCCACCTCACGTCTCGGGGTCCCTGGAAACACCATATATTTT. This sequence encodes CATSRLGVPGNTIYF.

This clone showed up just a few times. CDR3 DNA sequence: TGTGCCAGCAGCCCGGGGACTACTCGCTACAATGAGCAGTTCTTC. Amino acids: CASSPGTTRYNEQFF. V gene TRBV14 combines with J gene TRBJ2-1; 7 bases map to TRBD2. CDR3 length: 15 amino acids. Germline values: CDR1 SGHDN, CDR2 FVKESK. With 4 bases clipped from V and 3 bases from J, the junction kept 6 bases outside the gene matches.

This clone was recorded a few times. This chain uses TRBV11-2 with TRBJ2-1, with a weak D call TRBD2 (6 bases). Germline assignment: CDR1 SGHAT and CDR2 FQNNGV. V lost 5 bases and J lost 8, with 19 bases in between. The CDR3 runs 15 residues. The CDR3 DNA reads TGTGCCAGCAGCCTCACTAGCCCGGGCCCTCATGAGCAGTTCTTC. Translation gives CASSLTSPGPHEQFF.

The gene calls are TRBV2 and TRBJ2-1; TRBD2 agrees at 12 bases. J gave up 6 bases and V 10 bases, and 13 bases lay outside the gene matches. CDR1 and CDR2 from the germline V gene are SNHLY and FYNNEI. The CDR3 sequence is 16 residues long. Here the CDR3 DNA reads TGTGCCACCCACCTAGCGGGAGGGGGGGCTAGCAATGAGCAGTTCTTC. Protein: CATHLAGGGASNEQFF.

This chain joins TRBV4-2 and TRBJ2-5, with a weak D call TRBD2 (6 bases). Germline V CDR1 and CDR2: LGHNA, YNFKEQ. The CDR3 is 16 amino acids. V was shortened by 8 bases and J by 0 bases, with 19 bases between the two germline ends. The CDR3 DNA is TGTGCCAGCTCAAGGAGGGGAGAGGATTACCAAGAGACCCAGTACTTC. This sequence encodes CASSRRGEDYQETQYF.

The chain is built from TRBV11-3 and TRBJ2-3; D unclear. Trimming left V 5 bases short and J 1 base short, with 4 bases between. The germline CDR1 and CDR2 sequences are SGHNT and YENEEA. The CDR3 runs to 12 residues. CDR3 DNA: TGTGCCAGCAGCCGGGGCACAGATACGCAGTATTTT. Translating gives CASSRGTDTQYF.

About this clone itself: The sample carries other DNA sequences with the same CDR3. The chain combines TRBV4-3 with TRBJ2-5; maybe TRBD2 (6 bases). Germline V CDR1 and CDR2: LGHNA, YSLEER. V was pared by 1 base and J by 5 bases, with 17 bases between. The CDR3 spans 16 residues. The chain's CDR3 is CASSQGGVAAGETQYF. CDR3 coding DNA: TGCGCCAGCAGCCAAGGTGGCGTGGCGGCGGGGGAGACCCAGTACTTC.

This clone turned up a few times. CDR3 amino acids: CASSLKGAYEQYF. The CDR3 DNA reads as TGTGCCAGCAGCTTAAAGGGAGCCTACGAGCAGTACTTC. The V gene is TRBV7-9, the J gene TRBJ2-5, with D possibly TRBD2 on 5 matching bases. Gene TRBJ2-7 matches the end of the DNA better, so the J call may be wrong. The CDR3 runs 13 residues. CDR1 SEHNR and CDR2 FQNEAQ come from the germline V gene (reference sequence).